The source of this T cell receptor (beta chain) is a study of CD8 T cells in ankylosing spondylitis (TCRdb year 2017). Concerning the study at large: To find TCR variants linked to disease, the study profiled T cell receptor beta repertoires in ankylosing spondylitis patients and healthy donors. Samples of peripheral blood were taken, and for ankylosing spondylitis patients, synovial fluid was collected as well. The full study cohort was made up of about two dozen ankylosing spondylitis patients and 108 healthy donors. Findings and caveats that apply to the study as a whole: A TCR beta motif of fewer than 10 highly homologous amino acid variants appeared characteristic of blood from ankylosing spondylitis patients. Some TCR beta motif variants had previously been reported in synovial fluid and blood of reactive arthritis patients, which suggested common disease-initiation mechanisms. In peripheral blood, the disease-linked clones were found at relatively low frequencies and had a CD8+ phenotype. The disease-linked clones were reported as significantly enriched in matched synovial fluid samples from ankylosing spondylitis patients.

The reads were generated on an Illumina HiSeq 2500. Quantitative 5'-RACE with molecular barcodes was used to prepare TCR beta libraries. From the authors' description of their analysis: Disease-linked TCR variants were identified with a new computational method built on a probabilistic model of VDJ rearrangement. TCRdb handled the public reads itself, with Q25 trimming in fastp and clone calling in MiXCR, and kept productive beta chains. A single entry per CDR3 protein holds the most common genes and DNA from its merged rows. The authors' filters were not applied to this entry. Present in this sample are 500,000 to 550,000 distinct CDR3 sequences, roughly 13% of which were seen just once. The ten largest clones represent nearly 7% of the sample. The germline V gene gives CDR1 as SQVTM and CDR2 as ANQGSEA. CDR3 length: 11 amino acids, cysteine to phenylalanine. Here the CDR3 DNA is all that survives: 33 bases in frame from base 1. V and J are truncated by 6 bases and 1 base respectively, leaving an intervening sequence of 6 bases.

Turning to this clonotype: Its antigen is still unknown. It has no much larger one-base neighbor in the sample; base qualities were not kept.

This TCR was sampled from a male donor with ankylosing spondylitis. The sequence links TRBV29-1 to TRBJ1-1; no confident D gene assignment can be made. The sequenced sample consisted of blood, either unsorted or a sorted T cell fraction (not recorded which). CDR3 sequence: CSVIKNTEAFF. The nucleotide sequence reads TGCAGCGTGATCAAGAACACTGAAGCTTTCTTT.